This is a list of T cell receptor beta chains from one sample in a study of cytomegalovirus exposure and HLA in healthy donors. The protocol was immunoSEQ multiplex PCR, while the TCRdb copy is restricted to in-frame clones and leaves out a portion. In the table there are roughly 290,000 clones, roughly 80% of which are singletons. The sequencing sample was made of PBMCs. These TCRs come from a girl aged 2 to 10 in good health and CMV-seronegative. The CDR3 runs from the conserved cysteine through the conserved F or W. The D gene is left open where the match is weak.

j_call v_call d_call cdr3_nt cdr3_aa
TRBJ2-3 TRBV27 NA TGTGCCAGCAGTTTAGCGGGATTCCCCACAGATACGCAGTATTTT CASSLAGFPTDTQYF
TRBJ2-7 TRBV25-1 TRBD1 TGTGCCAGCAGTGAATTTCGGGACAGGGCCTACGAGCAGTACTTC CASSEFRDRAYEQYF
TRBJ1-2 TRBV14 NA TGTGCCAGCAGCCAAGCGGTTCGCTATGGCTACACCTTC CASSQAVRYGYTF
TRBJ1-1 TRBV6-1 TRBD1 TGTGCCAGCAGGGACAGGGGGCTATGGGACACTGAAGCTTTCTTT CASRDRGLWDTEAFF
TRBJ2-7 TRBV30 TRBD2 TGTGCCTCAGCGGGAGGCAGGGACGAGCAGTACTTC CASAGGRDEQYF
TRBJ2-2 TRBV6-1 NA TGTGCCAGCAGTGAATGGTGGCCTCCGAACACCGGGGAGCTGTTTTTT CASSEWWPPNTGELFF
TRBJ1-4 TRBV28 TRBD1 TGTGCCAGCAGTTGGGACAGGGGGCGTGAAAAACTGTTTTTT CASSWDRGREKLFF
TRBJ1-2 TRBV27 TRBD1 TGTGCCAGCAGACCCCTGGGGACAGGGCTTTATGGCTACACCTTC CASRPLGTGLYGYTF
TRBJ2-7 TRBV7-2 NA TGTGCCAGCAGCTTTTTTCGCGAGCAGTACTTC CASSFFREQYF
TRBJ1-2 TRBV30 NA TGTGCCTGGAGTGTTGGGGCTTACTATGGCTACACCTTC CAWSVGAYYGYTF
TRBJ2-7 TRBV6-1 NA TGTGCCAGCCTGGGACAAACTACTTACGAGCAGTACTTC CASLGQTTYEQYF
TRBJ2-3 TRBV5-1 TRBD2 TGCGCCAGCAGCTCTAGCGGGGGGTCCACAGATACGCAGTATTTT CASSSSGGSTDTQYF
TRBJ2-3 TRBV5-4 TRBD2 TGTGCCAGCAGCAGGGGAGGACTAGCGGGGACCACAGATACGCAGTATTTT CASSRGGLAGTTDTQYF
TRBJ2-3 TRBV28 NA TGTGCCAGCAGTTTATATCCACAAATCGGGGGCACAGATACGCAGTATTTT CASSLYPQIGGTDTQYF
TRBJ1-3 TRBV19 NA TGTGCCAGTAGTATACAGGCCAACTCTGGAAACACCATATATTTT CASSIQANSGNTIYF
TRBJ2-5 TRBV7-9 NA TGTGCCAGCAGCATCCGACTGGGAGAGACCCAGTACTTC CASSIRLGETQYF
TRBJ1-5 TRBV28 NA TGTGCCGCCTCCACGGTCTCGCCCCAGCATTTT CAASTVSPQHF
TRBJ1-2 TRBV19 TRBD1 TGTGCCAGTAGTATAGGACGGGACAGGGATTATGGCTACACCTTC CASSIGRDRDYGYTF